Sequencing of this T cell receptor beta chain was carried out in a study of graft-versus-host responses after intestinal transplantation (dated by TCRdb to the early 2020s). Concerning the study at large: The transplants that recipients received were multivisceral, liver-intestinal, or isolated intestinal. All recipients received anti-thymocyte globulin induction followed by maintenance tacrolimus and steroids for around 3 years. Bulk TCR-beta CDR3 sequencing was used to track graft-versus-host and host-versus-graft alloreactive T cell clones in the graft, circulation and bone marrow after intestinal transplantation. Alloreactive clones were identified by sequencing pre-transplant mixed lymphocyte reaction products and comparing these products with unstimulated pre-transplant donor and recipient T cells. A cohort of 24 intestinal transplant recipients, including one retransplant, was enrolled, and 3 patients lacking pretransplant specimens were excluded. A peak of at least 4% donor T cells among recipient peripheral blood mononuclear cells was the definition used for donor T cell macrochimerism. Rather than going through the commercial service, samples from a few later patients were sequenced in-house on an Illumina MiSeq and processed with MiXCR. The paper as a whole reports these results and caveats: Early after transplant, peak levels of circulating GvH clones were found to be associated with declines in HvG clones. GvH clones turned up in recipient bone marrow, with some appearing earlier in ileal mucosa or blood, a pattern consistent with an intestinal mucosal origin. Conclusions were limited by the relatively low number and heterogeneity of intestinal transplant patients. High GvH to HvG T cell clonal ratios were observed in the allografts of patients with donor T cell macrochimerism.

The sample's time point label, in plain terms: cells obtained before transplantation from donor or recipient. CD3+CD4+ and CD3+CD8+ populations were FACS-sorted from unstimulated pre-transplant donor and recipient cells taken from spleen or lymph nodes. A remark on this clone: Its target antigen remains unknown. No per-base quality is available; no much larger clone lies one base away.

Library creation used the immunoSEQ multiplex PCR assay. For most patients, genomic DNA was isolated with the Qiagen DNeasy Blood and Tissue Kit and shipped frozen to Adaptive Biotechnologies for TCR sequencing. For most patients, genomic DNA was subjected to high-throughput TCR-beta CDR3 sequencing by Adaptive Biotechnologies. Per the original workflow: Adaptive's ImmunoSEQ software supplied the TCR sequencing data for approximately 18 patients, while MiXCR and VDJtools were used to process three other patients. To correct CD4 versus CD8 sorting errors, sequences present in both subsets at a frequency ratio below 5:1 were removed. CDR3 nucleotide sequences shared between donor and recipient were removed because the origin of such sequences could not be assigned. To count as alloreactive, a clone needed at least 2-fold expansion over unstimulated cells and a minimum CFSE-low frequency of 0.002% (template counts) or 0.001% (read counts). Mappable clones were those detected in sequenced pre-transplant spleen, lymph node, or MLR CFSE-low populations of the donor or recipient. The cumulative frequency of alloreactive clones was calculated as a percentage of all sequences, weighted by copy number. The immuneACCESS repertoire file appears here via TCRdb, limited to in-frame rearrangements. These files lack a portion of the clones; in checked studies, under half of the deficit traces to unresolved V genes, and the cause of the others is not known. D and trimming were read from the DNA, whereas the V and J calls and clone size are those reported in that table. The sample profile shows about 130,000 clones; roughly 91% of them were found once. The top ten constitute around 0.19% of the sample.

The sequence was collected from a human donor who received an intestinal transplant. The sample was unstimulated CD4+ T cells sorted from spleen or lymph node cells, taken before intestinal transplant.

The sequenced DNA: TGTGCCAGCAGCCAAGGGCCCTCTCTAGCGGGAAGCACAGATACGCAGTATTTT. This codes for CASSQGPSLAGSTDTQYF. Recombination connected TRBV14 to TRBJ2-3, with 9 junctional bases fitting TRBD2. Taken from the germline V gene, the CDR1 and CDR2 loops are SGHDN and FVKESK. Trimming leaves V shorter by 1 base and J shorter by 0 bases, with the junction holding 8 bases beyond the gene matches. The CDR3 measures 18 amino acids from cysteine to phenylalanine. The retained sequence is limited to the CDR3, 54 bases, with the frame set at the first base.